One and the same sample provided the 17 T cell receptor beta chains below, sequenced in a study of response to subunit inactivated influenza vaccine. A single record per CDR3 protein comes from TCRdb applying MiXCR to the RT-PCR reads. The data contain under 850,000 distinct CDR3 sequences, around a sixth of them singletons. This sample comprised PBMCs from blood, obtained 5 to 6 days after vaccination. Every receptor here comes from a man aged 45 to 65 who received an inactivated influenza vaccine.

This clonotype showed up just a few times. The chain couples TRBV15 to TRBJ2-5, with D unresolved. Trimming took 0 bases from V and 4 from J, leaving 6 bases between them. Germline V CDR1 and CDR2: LNHNV, YYDKDF (reference sequence). The CDR3 contains 13 residues. The DNA of the CDR3 is TGTGCCACCAGCAGAGATCGACGAGAGACCCAGTACTTC. Its protein product is CATSRDRRETQYF.

The chain links TRBV13 to TRBJ2-7, with D perhaps matching TRBD2 (6 bases). This CDR3 has 17 residues. Trimming removed 2 bases from V and 2 bases from J, with 19 bases in between. Germline V gene data show CDR1 as PRHDT and CDR2 as FYEKMQ (reference sequence). The CDR3 DNA reads as TGTGCCAGCAGCTTATTACGGGGGAGGTTTAGGACCTACGAGCAGTACTTC. It yields the protein CASSLLRGRFRTYEQYF.

The table lists this clonotype with a few counts. The chain has TRBV3-1 and TRBJ1-1; 9 bases agree with TRBD1. J was trimmed by 1 base and V by 5 bases; bases with no gene match: 5. CDR1 and CDR2 from the germline V gene are LGHDT and YNNKEL (reference sequence). The CDR3 extends over 15 amino acids. CDR3 coding DNA: TGTGCCAGCAGCACCAGGGACAGGGCGAACACTGAAGCTTTCTTT. Translating gives CASSTRDRANTEAFF.

This clonotype has a handful of counts. This chain links TRBV12-3 or TRBV12-4 with TRBJ2-7, with D tentatively TRBD2 (7 bases). The CDR3 totals 14 residues. Trimming took 7 bases from V and 4 from J, leaving 17 bases between them. The CDR3 sequence is CASTLGGGWYEQYF. In DNA form, the CDR3 reads TGTGCCAGCACCCTAGGGGGGGGTTGGTACGAGCAGTACTTC.

This clonotype was recorded a few times. V usage is TRBV6-1 and J usage is TRBJ2-3, with D unclear. CDR1 is MNHNS and CDR2 is SASEGT in the germline V gene. The V end lost 2 bases, the J end lost 11 bases, and 8 bases lay between the germline ends. The CDR3 is 11 residues long. The CDR3 sequence is CASSERQRQYF. DNA for the CDR3: TGTGCCAGCAGTGAAAGGCAGCGGCAGTATTTT.

This chain connects TRBV29-1 to TRBJ2-3; TRBD2 matches 7 bases. This CDR3 contains 14 residues. V was pared by 5 bases and J by 5 bases, with 10 bases of the junction left unmatched. Germline V gene data show CDR1 as SQVTM and CDR2 as ANQGSEA. CDR3 sequence reads: CSVRAGSGVDTQYF. The CDR3, as DNA: TGCAGCGTTCGAGCGGGATCAGGAGTAGATACGCAGTATTTT.

This clonotype was counted only a few times. V usage is TRBV5-6 and J usage is TRBJ1-1; TRBD1 might be the D (5 bases). V lost 0 bases, J lost 1 base, and 10 bases lay in between. Germline V CDR1 and CDR2: SGHDT, YYEEEE. There are 15 residues in the CDR3. As DNA, the CDR3 is TGTGCCAGCAGCTTGGGCGGGGCAGGGAACACTGAAGCTTTCTTT. It specifies CASSLGGAGNTEAFF.

In this sample, this clonotype turned up a few times. The rearrangement links TRBV29-1 to TRBJ2-7; the D gene could be TRBD1 or TRBD2 (5 bases each). The V gene's germline CDR1 is SQVTM and CDR2 ANQGSEA. The CDR3 is 12 residues long. V was pared by 7 bases and J by 10 bases, with 20 bases between. The CDR3 protein is CSAELGPGAQYF. Here the CDR3 DNA reads TGCAGCGCCGAATTGGGTCCCGGGGCTCAGTACTTC.

This clonotype was detected only a few times. The rearrangement uses TRBV7-9 and TRBJ2-1; D may be TRBD2 (6 bases). With 4 bases removed from V and 0 bases from J, the gap between germline ends came to 13 bases. Germline lookup yields CDR1 SEHNR and CDR2 FQNEAQ (reference sequence). CDR3 length: 16 amino acids. CDR3 residues: CASSYQLSGSYNEQFF. The CDR3 DNA sequence: TGTGCCAGCAGCTACCAACTTAGCGGCTCCTACAATGAGCAGTTCTTC.

The chain recombines TRBV7-3 with TRBJ2-1; TRBD2 agrees at 13 bases. The V and J ends lost 5 bases and 9 bases, in that order; junction bases with no gene match: 7. Germline V lookup: CDR1 SGHTA, CDR2 FQGTGA. The CDR3 length is 15 residues. The CDR3 bases are TGTGCCAGCAGCCTAAGTCGGACTAGCGGGAGTGAGCAGTTCTTC. Its protein product is CASSLSRTSGSEQFF.

This clonotype was picked up a small number of times. The chain combines TRBV12-3 or TRBV12-4 with TRBJ2-5; TRBD2 matches 8 bases. V shed 5 bases, J shed 3 bases, and the junction held 8 bases outside the gene matches. This CDR3 has 15 residues. The CDR3 DNA follows: TGTGCCAGCAGTCCCCTTGCGGGAGGCGAAGAGACCCAGTACTTC. Translation: CASSPLAGGEETQYF.

This clonotype has more than one count but fewer than ten. V usage is TRBV24-1 and J usage is TRBJ2-5; D uncertain. This CDR3 has 13 residues. V was cut by 1 base and J by 4 bases, with 6 bases left in between. Germline CDR1 KGHDR, CDR2 SFDVKD. CDR3 nucleotide sequence: TGTGCCACCAGTGATTTCCTAGGAGAGACCCAGTACTTC. Its protein is CATSDFLGETQYF.

The rearrangement uses TRBV9 and TRBJ2-3; no reliable D call. V lost 0 bases and J lost 2, with 7 bases in between. Germline V gene data show CDR1 as SGDLS and CDR2 as YYNGEE. CDR3 length equals 14 residues. CDR3 coding DNA: TGTGCCAGCAGCGTAGATTCGAACACAGATACGCAGTATTTT. Protein: CASSVDSNTDTQYF.

This clonotype was observed a few times. The V gene is TRBV10-3, the J gene TRBJ2-7; 8 bases agree with TRBD2. The CDR3 extends over 15 amino acids. CDR1 is ENHRY, CDR2 SYGVKD, per germline. Trimming took 3 bases from V and 3 from J; bases not matched to a gene: 7. CDR3 DNA: TGTGCCATCAGTGAAAAGCGGGAGACACTCTACGAGCAGTACTTC. Encoded protein: CAISEKRETLYEQYF.

There are a few counts of this clonotype. For the CDR3, the DNA is TGTGCCAGCAGTTATCACGGGGTCTCCTACGAGCAGTACTTC. Translating gives CASSYHGVSYEQYF. The gene calls are TRBV6-5 and TRBJ2-7; TRBD2 is a possible D gene (5 bases). With 3 bases removed from V and 0 bases from J, the gap between germline ends came to 9 bases. The germline gives CDR1 MNHEY, CDR2 SVGAGI. The CDR3 runs 14 residues.

The chain employs TRBV10-2 and TRBJ1-5; D unclear. The CDR3 is 14 residues long. CDR1 is WSHSY, CDR2 SAAADI, per germline. The germline V and J ends were trimmed by 5 bases and 0 bases, with 8 bases remaining between them. CDR3 sequence (DNA): TGCGCCAGCAGTACGGTGTATAGCAATCAGCCCCAGCATTTT. It yields the protein CASSTVYSNQPQHF.

This chain joins TRBV9 and TRBJ2-7, with 8 positions matching TRBD2. V trimming: 6 bases; J trimming: 3 bases; junction bases outside the gene matches: 5. Germline assignment: CDR1 SGDLS and CDR2 YYNGEE. The CDR3 extends over 13 amino acids. This chain's CDR3 is CASNPGGGYEQYF. Written as DNA, the CDR3 is TGTGCCAGCAACCCGGGGGGGGGCTACGAGCAGTACTTC.